This TCR beta chain was observed in a study of OX40 agonist ivuxolimab in advanced cancers. For the study at large: The patients received agonistic anti-OX40 (CD134) antibody ivuxolimab.

This CDR3 is 15 amino acids long. The ends lost 3 bases at V and 4 bases at J; junction bases unmatched: 6. From germline, CDR1 is SGHAT and CDR2 FQNNGV. Clones were sequenced by immunoSEQ multiplex PCR, and TCRdb holds only the in-frame ones, with some missing. In the table there are about 46,000 clones, 89% of which are singletons. Details on this clone: Its cognate antigen is unknown.

Study outcomes and limitations: Still undetermined is the antigen specificity of the expanded peripheral T cells.

The chain is built from TRBV11-2 and TRBJ2-3; the match to TRBD2 covers 8 bases. This sample comprised CD4+ or CD8+ T cells sorted from blood, obtained in a trial of the OX40 agonist ivuxolimab. The TCR sequence derives from an adult with an advanced solid tumor such as melanoma, head and neck, liver or kidney cancer. CDR3 sequence (DNA): TGTGCCAGCAGCTTTTTTCTAGCGGGTGCAGATACGCAGTATTTT. Its protein product is CASSFFLAGADTQYF.